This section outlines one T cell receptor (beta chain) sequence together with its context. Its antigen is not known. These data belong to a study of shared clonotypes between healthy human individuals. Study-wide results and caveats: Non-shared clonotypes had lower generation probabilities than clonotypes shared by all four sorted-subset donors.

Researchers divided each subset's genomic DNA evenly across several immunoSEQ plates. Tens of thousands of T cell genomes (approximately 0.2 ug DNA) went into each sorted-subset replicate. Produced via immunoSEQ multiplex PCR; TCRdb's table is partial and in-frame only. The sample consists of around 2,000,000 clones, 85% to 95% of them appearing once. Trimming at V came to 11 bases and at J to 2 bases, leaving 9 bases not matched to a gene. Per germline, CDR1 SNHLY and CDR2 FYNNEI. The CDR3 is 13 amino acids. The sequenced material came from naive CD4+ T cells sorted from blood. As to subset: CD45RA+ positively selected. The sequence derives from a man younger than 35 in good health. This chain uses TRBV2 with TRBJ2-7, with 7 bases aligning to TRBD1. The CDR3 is CASVGGPTYEQYF. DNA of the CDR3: TGTGCCTCGGTAGGGGGCCCAACCTACGAGCAGTACTTC.